The TCR beta chain under discussion was sequenced for a study of lymphopenia after photon versus proton radiotherapy. With 6 bases removed from V and 2 bases from J, the gap between germline ends came to 8 bases. Germline assignment: CDR1 MNHNY and CDR2 SVGAGI (reference sequence). The CDR3 covers 12 residues. Some clones are missing from TCRdb's copy, which holds only in-frame ones; the method was immunoSEQ multiplex PCR. Of approximately 80,000 clones in the sample, about four fifths are singletons; the top ten hold roughly 1.4%. Specimen: peripheral blood, collected from a patient treated with proton-based radiotherapy. The chain is built from TRBV6-6 and TRBJ2-7; D gene uncertain. The receptor's source is a man aged 55 to 70 with pancreatic cancer. In nucleotides, the CDR3 is TGTGCCAGCAGGGCCCAAGCCTACGAGCAGTACTTC. It specifies CASRAQAYEQYF.